This T cell receptor (beta chain) appears in the sequencing data of a study of blood T cell repertoires in COVID-19. Measured with immunoSEQ multiplex PCR; TCRdb has only the in-frame clones, and not every one. The sample includes 250,000 to 350,000 clones, roughly 85% of them seen just once. This CDR3 is built from 16 residues. In germline, CDR1 is LGHDT, CDR2 YNNKEL (reference sequence). The trim removed 2 bases at V and 2 bases at J, leaving 6 bases unmatched. The sequence was collected from a middle-aged woman who had recovered from COVID-19. V and J are TRBV3-1 (or the pseudogene TRBV3-2) and TRBJ2-5; 9 bases fit TRBD2. The source material was PBMCs or T cells enriched from blood (not recorded which). DNA of the CDR3: TGTGCCAGCAGCCAACCGCGGACTAGCGCACAAGAGACCCAGTACTTC. This codes for CASSQPRTSAQETQYF.